Presented here are 12 T cell receptor beta chains from one specimen sequenced in a study of T cell responses to AZD1222 COVID-19 vaccine. Here immunoSEQ multiplex PCR was the method, and the copy in TCRdb shows in-frame clones only, minus some. There are tens of thousands of clones in the sample; roughly nine tenths occur only once, and about 7% lies in the top ten. The specimen was peripheral blood, collected on day 0 of AZD1222 vaccination. These receptors were obtained from an adult in good health.

This rearrangement joins TRBV20-1 to TRBJ2-1; 12 bases align to TRBD2. Germline assignment: CDR1 DFQATT and CDR2 SNEGSKA (reference sequence). This CDR3 region has 14 residues. V lost 3 bases, J lost 6 bases, and 3 bases stayed unmatched. CDR3: CSASLAGGPNEQFF. DNA for the CDR3: TGCAGTGCTAGTCTAGCGGGGGGGCCCAATGAGCAGTTCTTC.

The J gene is TRBJ2-7, the V gene TRBV29-1; a weak D match, TRBD1 (6 bases). The germline V gene encodes CDR1 SQVTM and CDR2 ANQGSEA. V gave up 4 bases and J gave up 3 bases, with 13 bases separating them. This CDR3 has 13 residues. CDR3 DNA: TGCAGCGTTGCTGGACAGCTTAGCTACGAGCAGTACTTC. Amino acids: CSVAGQLSYEQYF.

J is TRBJ2-7 and V is TRBV7-7, with TRBD1 matching 7 bases. In germline, CDR1 is SSHAT, CDR2 FNYEAQ (reference sequence). V lost 7 bases and J lost 6; bases outside the gene matches: 15. The CDR3 has 15 residues. The CDR3 loop is CASIDREQGTVEQYF. The CDR3 DNA reads TGTGCCAGCATCGATAGGGAACAGGGGACAGTCGAGCAGTACTTC.

The rearrangement links TRBV29-1 to TRBJ2-7, with no clear D. CDR1 and CDR2 (germline): SQVTM, ANQGSEA. CDR3 length equals 12 residues. V lost 7 bases and J 5 bases, leaving 15 bases between the germline ends. This CDR3 reads CSGGWNTDEQYF. The CDR3 bases are TGCAGCGGGGGTTGGAATACCGACGAGCAGTACTTC.

The CDR3 DNA sequence: TGTGCCAGCAGCCAGGGGACTAGCGGGGGGTCCCCCGCTCTCTCTGGGGCCAACGTCCTGACTTTC. This codes for CASSQGTSGGSPALSGANVLTF. The chain is built from TRBV3-1 (or the pseudogene TRBV3-2) and TRBJ2-6; 15 bases are a match to TRBD2. Per the germline V gene, CDR1 is LGHDT and CDR2 is YNNKEL (reference sequence). This CDR3 region has 22 residues. V lost 3 bases, J lost 0 bases, and 12 bases stayed unmatched.

The chain has TRBV28 and TRBJ2-7; 9 positions match TRBD2. CDR3 length: 13 amino acids. Trimming cost V 8 bases and J 3 bases; bases outside gene matches: 5. Germline V gene sequence: CDR1 MDHEN, CDR2 SYDVKM. In nucleotides, the CDR3 is TGTGCCAGCCAGACTAGCGGCTTCTACGAGCAGTACTTC. Its protein product is CASQTSGFYEQYF. The full variable domain, with the rest looked up from reference TRBV28 and TRBJ2-7, is DVKVTQSSRYLVKRTGEKVFLECVQDMDHENMFWYRQDPGLGLRLIYFSYDVKMKEKGDIPEGYSVSREKKERFSLILESASTNQTSMYLCASQTSGFYEQYFGPGTRLTVT.

This sequence joins TRBV6-5 and TRBJ2-7; unclear D gene. The CDR3 runs to 11 residues. Deletions cut 6 bases from V and 5 bases from J, with 8 bases between. CDR1 is MNHEY, CDR2 SVGAGI, per germline. The CDR3 is CASSTGHEQYF. The CDR3 DNA is TGTGCCAGCAGCACCGGACACGAGCAGTACTTC.

V and J are TRBV5-1 and TRBJ2-3; D is unclear. CDR1 and CDR2 (germline): SGHRS, YFSETQ. V lost 0 bases and J lost 6, with 8 bases in between. The CDR3 has 13 amino acids. This CDR3 reads CASSLARGDTQYF. The CDR3 region has the DNA TGCGCCAGCAGCTTGGCCCGTGGGGATACGCAGTATTTT.

The rearrangement joins TRBV5-1 to TRBJ2-3; TRBD2 agrees at 8 bases. The J segment lost 6 bases and the V segment lost 0 bases, leaving 3 bases of the junction unmatched. Germline V gene data show CDR1 as SGHRS and CDR2 as YFSETQ. The CDR3 is made up of 14 amino acids. The DNA for the CDR3 is TGCGCCAGCAGCTTGGCGGGAGGGGGGGATACGCAGTATTTT. Its protein product is CASSLAGGGDTQYF.

This chain joins TRBV3-1 (or the pseudogene TRBV3-2) and TRBJ2-3; the D is unclear. Trimming removed 5 bases from V and 3 bases from J, with 6 bases in between. Germline lookup yields CDR1 LGHDT and CDR2 YNNKEL (reference sequence). The CDR3 covers 12 residues. CDR3 DNA sequence: TGTGCCAGCAGCGGACGTACAGATACGCAGTATTTT. Translated: CASSGRTDTQYF.

The chain recombines TRBV28 with TRBJ1-5; maybe TRBD1 (5 bases). V was pared by 7 bases and J by 7 bases, with 14 bases between. The CDR3 consists of 13 residues. Germline V gene lookup returns CDR1 MDHEN and CDR2 SYDVKM. DNA for the CDR3: TGTGCCAGCACCTGGGGGGGTAGGCAGCCCCAGCATTTT. The encoded protein is CASTWGGRQPQHF.

This clone is labeled as medium-sized. The chain has TRBV6-4 and TRBJ1-5, with D maybe TRBD1 (6 bases). The ends were cut back, 6 bases at V and 3 bases at J, with 9 bases in the middle. The CDR3 has 13 residues. The germline V gene has CDR1 MRHNA and CDR2 SNTAGT. The CDR3 sequence is CASSRDTNQPQHF. DNA of the CDR3: TGTGCCAGCAGCCGGGACACCAATCAGCCCCAGCATTTT.